Following are 20 T cell receptor beta chains from one sample sequenced in a study of T cell repertoires in aging, cancer and after chemotherapy. Amplification of TCR beta used genomic DNA extracted from peripheral blood. Multiplex touch-down PCR with TRB-A/B primers amplified rearranged V-D-J TRB sequences. TCRdb processed the multiplex PCR reads anew with MiXCR; each CDR3 protein has one entry. The profile shows roughly 15,000 distinct CDR3 sequences, approximately 50% of them singletons. The source material was blood. These receptors all come from a human donor in good health.

The chain uses TRBV15 and TRBJ2-3; 8 bases fit TRBD2. This CDR3 contains 18 residues. Trimming took 0 bases from V and 4 from J; bases not matched to a gene: 12. CDR1 and CDR2 from the germline V gene are LNHNV and YYDKDF (reference sequence). Written as DNA, the CDR3 is TGTGCCACCAGCAGAGATGGGGTGGCGGGAGGCTTCTCAGATACGCAGTATTTT. This codes for CATSRDGVAGGFSDTQYF.

J is TRBJ2-3 and V is TRBV5-4; 9 nucleotides match TRBD1. CDR3 length: 12 residues. The germline V gene encodes CDR1 SGHNT and CDR2 YYREEE (reference sequence). Trimming cost V 7 bases and J 3 bases; bases outside gene matches: 0. CDR3 in DNA: TGTGCCAGCGGACAGGGGACAGATACGCAGTATTTT. The encoded protein is CASGQGTDTQYF.

V usage is TRBV13 and J usage is TRBJ2-7, with TRBD1 matching over 8 bases. Germline CDR1 reads PRHDT; CDR2 reads FYEKMQ (reference sequence). CDR3 length: 16 amino acids. V dropped 0 bases and J dropped 2; count of bases not matched to a gene: 6. CDR3 residues: CASSLGIPGQAYEQYF. The CDR3 DNA reads as TGTGCCAGCAGCTTAGGGATCCCGGGACAGGCCTACGAGCAGTACTTC.

The chain employs TRBV5-3 and TRBJ2-3; 7 bases are a match to TRBD2. TRBV5-3 is flagged as an ORF with uncertain function. CDR3 length equals 19 residues. Losses at the gene ends were 8 bases for V and 1 base for J; bases not matched to a gene: 22. CDR3 nucleotides: TGTGCCAGCCCGCTCCCCGCGGGAGATGAGAGTGAGGGCACAGATACGCAGTATTTT. This gives the protein CASPLPAGDESEGTDTQYF.

This rearrangement joins TRBV29-1 to TRBJ2-2, with TRBD1 matching 7 bases. Germline trimming cut 3 bases from V and 3 bases from J; bases unmatched to any gene: 4. This CDR3 is 14 amino acids long. The germline V gene has CDR1 SQVTM and CDR2 ANQGSEA. The CDR3, as DNA: TGCAGCGTTGAGCAGGGGGATTACACCGGGGAGCTGTTTTTT. Its protein is CSVEQGDYTGELFF.

The chain carries TRBV5-1 and TRBJ2-5; D gene unclear. CDR3 length equals 11 residues. The V end lost 3 bases, the J end lost 0 bases, and 0 bases lay between the germline ends. Germline loops: CDR1 SGHRS, CDR2 YFSETQ. For the CDR3, the DNA is TGCGCCAGCAGCTACCAAGAGACCCAGTACTTC. Translation: CASSYQETQYF.

In regard to this clonotype: One junction end disagrees with the germline gene, perhaps due to a read error. This chain connects TRBV27 to TRBJ2-7; tentatively, D is TRBD1 or TRBD2 (6 bases each). The CDR3 contains 14 residues. CDR1 and CDR2 from the germline V gene are MNHEY and SMNVEV (reference sequence). CDR3 protein: CASTAAGRGAEKYF. The CDR3 DNA reads TGTGCCAGCACGGCAGCGGGCAGGGGAGCCGAGAAGTACTTC.

The CDR3 DNA sequence: TGTGCCAGCAGCCGTACGGATCATTTAGTAAGAAATGAGCAGTTCTTC. Its protein product is CASSRTDHLVRNEQFF. The gene calls are TRBV6-1 and TRBJ2-1, with D unresolved. Trimming removed 6 bases at V and 7 bases at J, with 22 bases between. This CDR3 has 16 residues. Per the germline V gene, CDR1 is MNHNS and CDR2 is SASEGT.

This chain joins TRBV19 and TRBJ2-3; possibly TRBD2 for D (6 bases). CDR3 size: 17 residues. V lost 1 base, J lost 2 bases, and 16 bases lay in between. Per the germline V gene, CDR1 is LNHDA and CDR2 is SQIVND (reference sequence). DNA for the CDR3: TGTGCCAGTAGTATAGGGGGTAGCGGATCCTTCACAGATACGCAGTATTTT. It codes for CASSIGGSGSFTDTQYF.

V gene TRBV12-3 or TRBV12-4 combines with J gene TRBJ1-4, with 8 bases identical to TRBD1. CDR3 length equals 15 residues. J was trimmed by 1 base and V by 6 bases; bases with no gene match: 4. CDR3 region: CASRPGGKTNEKLFF. The CDR3 DNA is TGTGCCAGCAGACCAGGGGGCAAAACTAATGAAAAACTGTTTTTT.

The J gene is TRBJ2-1, the V gene TRBV12-3 or TRBV12-4; 7 bases are shared with TRBD1. CDR3 length equals 16 residues. The J segment lost 8 bases and the V segment lost 3 bases, leaving 13 bases of the junction unmatched. CDR3 amino acids: CASSFFGAGGGDEQFF. DNA of the CDR3: TGTGCCAGCAGTTTCTTTGGGGCAGGGGGTGGCGATGAGCAGTTCTTC.

The J gene is TRBJ1-2, the V gene TRBV27, with unresolved D. Deletions cut 8 bases from V and 4 bases from J, with 11 bases between. This CDR3 comprises 12 residues. The germline V gene encodes CDR1 MNHEY and CDR2 SMNVEV (reference sequence). The CDR3 loop reads CASGKWSYGYTF. In DNA form, the CDR3 reads TGTGCCAGCGGAAAGTGGAGCTATGGCTACACCTTC.

This chain links TRBV5-6 with TRBJ2-7; TRBD1 matches 9 bases. The V gene's germline CDR1 is SGHDT and CDR2 YYEEEE. This CDR3 is built from 13 residues. After removal of 4 bases from V and 5 bases from J, the junction contained 4 bases not matched to a gene. The CDR3: CASSVNRGHEQYF. CDR3 nucleotide sequence: TGTGCCAGCAGCGTGAACAGGGGGCACGAGCAGTACTTC.

V gene TRBV27 combines with J gene TRBJ2-1; TRBD2 matches at 8 bases. V shed 5 bases, J shed 9 bases, and the junction held 12 bases outside the gene matches. Germline lookup yields CDR1 MNHEY and CDR2 SMNVEV (reference sequence). The CDR3 totals 15 residues. The CDR3, as DNA: TGTGCCAGCAGTCGCAGCGGGAGACGTTCCACTGAGCAGTTCTTC. Its protein is CASSRSGRRSTEQFF.

The chain is built from TRBV5-5 and TRBJ2-7, with a weak D call TRBD2 (6 bases). V was clipped by 1 base and J by 6 bases, with 17 bases between them. CDR3 length: 15 residues. From germline, CDR1 is SGHKS and CDR2 YYEKEE (reference sequence). The CDR3 bases are TGTGCCAGCAGCTTGACCTCCGGGACTCTAGTCGAGCAGTACTTC. Translating it yields CASSLTSGTLVEQYF.

This clonotype was recorded a few times. This chain uses TRBV18 with TRBJ2-1; 7 bases align to TRBD2. Trimming removed 2 bases from V and 0 bases from J; junction bases left unmatched: 4. This CDR3 spans 16 amino acids. Germline V CDR1 and CDR2: KGHSH, LQKENI. The CDR3 DNA reads TGTGCCAGCTCACCAAACGGGAGGAGCTCCTACAATGAGCAGTTCTTC. Its translation: CASSPNGRSSYNEQFF.

This clonotype turned up a few times. The CDR3 nucleotides read TGTGCCAGCTCACCAGGAGTGAGGGAGACCCAGTACTTC. It specifies CASSPGVRETQYF. The chain links TRBV18 to TRBJ2-5, with D unresolved. The CDR3 runs to 13 residues. V was shortened by 2 bases and J by 5 bases, with 9 bases between the two germline ends. In germline, CDR1 is KGHSH, CDR2 LQKENI.

DNA for the CDR3: TGTGCCAGCAGCTCCCGGGACGTCCCCTACGGCTCCTACGAGCAGTACTTC. Amino acids: CASSSRDVPYGSYEQYF. The chain uses TRBV13 and TRBJ2-7, with D perhaps given as TRBD1 or TRBD2 (5 bases each). The germline V gene has CDR1 PRHDT and CDR2 FYEKMQ (reference sequence). Trimming took off 4 bases at V and 0 bases at J, with 19 bases between the two ends. The length of the CDR3 is 17 residues.

By share, this clonotype counts as medium-sized. The chain uses TRBV11-1 and TRBJ2-3; D perhaps matches TRBD2 (5 bases). The CDR3 consists of 13 residues. Germline assignment: CDR1 SGHAT and CDR2 FQDESV (reference sequence). V lost 4 bases to trimming and J lost 8 bases, with 13 bases between them. Here the CDR3 DNA reads TGTGCCAGCAGCTCGCGGGCCGGGGTTACGCAGTATTTT. Protein product: CASSSRAGVTQYF.

This clonotype came up a few times. The V and J genes are TRBV29-1 and TRBJ1-5, with TRBD1 matching over 7 bases. CDR1 is SQVTM, CDR2 ANQGSEA, per germline. The CDR3 has 13 residues. V gave up 7 bases and J gave up 4 bases; unmatched junction bases: 7. The CDR3 coding sequence is TGCAGCGCTCAGGGGGGAGCAAATCAGCCCCAGCATTTT. Its translation: CSAQGGANQPQHF.